This TCR beta chain is drawn from a study of molecular identifiers for immune sequencing clone quantification. A few counts support this clonotype. CDR1 is MNHEY, CDR2 SVGEGT, per germline. Trimming removed 2 bases from V and 3 bases from J, with 11 bases in between. CDR3 size: 14 residues. MiXCR, applied by TCRdb to the PCR reads, yields one record per CDR3 protein. This table has a few hundred thousand distinct CDR3 sequences, around 23% appearing once. With RNA at 10%, 30% or 50%, naive CD8 libraries came from approximately 20,000 to 1,000,000 sorted cells. The genes are TRBV6-2 or TRBV6-3 and TRBJ2-7; possibly TRBD1 for D (6 bases). The sequence was collected from a human donor in good health. Some libraries in this study had Jurkat cell RNA spiked in. The sample consisted of naive CD8+ T cells from blood, with Jurkat cell RNA spiked in. The subset: FACS-sorted CD8+CD4-CCR7+CD45RA+ naive T cells. The CDR3 bases are TGTGCCAGCAGTTACGCAGGGGTTGTCTACGAGCAGTACTTC. Encoded protein: CASSYAGVVYEQYF.